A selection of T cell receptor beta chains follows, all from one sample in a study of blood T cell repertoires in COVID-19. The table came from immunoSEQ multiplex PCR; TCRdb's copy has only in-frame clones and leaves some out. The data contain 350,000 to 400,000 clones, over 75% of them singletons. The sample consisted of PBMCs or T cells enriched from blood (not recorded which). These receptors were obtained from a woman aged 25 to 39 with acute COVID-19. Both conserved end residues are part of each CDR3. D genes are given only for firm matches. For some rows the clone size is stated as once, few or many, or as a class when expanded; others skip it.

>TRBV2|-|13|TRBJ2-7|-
CASAGQHSYEQYF
TGTGCCAGCGCGGGACAGCACTCCTACGAGCAGTACTTC
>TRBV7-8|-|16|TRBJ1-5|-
CASSLAGGGSNQPQHF
TGTGCCAGCAGCTTAGCGGGGGGGGGAAGCAATCAGCCCCAGCATTTT
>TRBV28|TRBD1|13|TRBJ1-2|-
CASSSGQNYGYTF
TGTGCCAGCAGTTCGGGACAGAACTATGGCTACACCTTC
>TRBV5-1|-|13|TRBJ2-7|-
CASSLGAGWEQYF
TGCGCCAGCAGCTTGGGAGCAGGGTGGGAGCAGTACTTC
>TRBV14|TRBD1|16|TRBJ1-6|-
CASSSGDRARGSPLHF
TGTGCCAGCAGCTCAGGAGACAGGGCCAGGGGTTCACCCCTCCACTTT
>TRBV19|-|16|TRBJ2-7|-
CASSINIAGASYEQYF
TGTGCCAGTAGTATTAACATCGCAGGGGCCTCCTACGAGCAGTACTTC
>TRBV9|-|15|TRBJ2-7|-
CASSVVAGSAYEQYF
TGTGCCAGCAGCGTAGTCGCAGGCTCTGCCTACGAGCAGTACTTC
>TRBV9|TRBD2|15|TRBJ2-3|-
CASSVDSGGTDTQYF
TGTGCCAGCAGCGTAGACAGCGGGGGCACAGATACGCAGTATTTT
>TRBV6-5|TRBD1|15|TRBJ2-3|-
CASSRTGVGTDTQYF
TGTGCCAGCAGTCGGACAGGGGTGGGGACAGATACGCAGTATTTT
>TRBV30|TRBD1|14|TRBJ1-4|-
CALVPKTGYEKLFF
TGTGCCCTAGTTCCGAAGACAGGGTACGAAAAACTGTTTTTT
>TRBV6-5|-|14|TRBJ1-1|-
CASCRGVVNTEAFF
TGTGCCAGCTGCCGCGGGGTAGTGAACACTGAAGCTTTCTTT
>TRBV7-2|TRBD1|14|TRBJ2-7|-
CASSFGQATYEQYF
TGTGCCAGCAGCTTTGGACAGGCAACCTACGAGCAGTACTTC
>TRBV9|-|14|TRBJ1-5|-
CASSVEGLGQPQHF
TGTGCCAGCAGCGTAGAGGGGCTAGGTCAGCCCCAGCATTTT
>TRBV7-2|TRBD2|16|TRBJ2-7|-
CASSLDGGGSPYEQYF
TGTGCCAGCAGCTTAGATGGCGGGGGTTCCCCATACGAGCAGTACTTC
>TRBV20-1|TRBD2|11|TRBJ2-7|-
CSARSGVEQYF
TGCAGTGCTAGGAGCGGGGTCGAGCAGTACTTC
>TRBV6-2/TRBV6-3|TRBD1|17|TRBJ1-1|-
CASSYAPGQGDNTEAFF
TGTGCCAGCAGTTACGCTCCGGGGCAGGGGGATAACACTGAAGCTTTCTTT
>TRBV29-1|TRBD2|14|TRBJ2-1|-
CSVSGLAGADEQFF
TGCAGCGTTTCAGGGCTAGCGGGGGCCGATGAGCAGTTCTTC
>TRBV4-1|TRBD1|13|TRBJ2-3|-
CASSQLGTATQYF
TGCGCCAGCAGCCAGCTAGGGACAGCCACGCAGTATTTT
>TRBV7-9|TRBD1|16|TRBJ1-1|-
CASSFLQGGGDTEAFF
TGTGCCAGCAGCTTTCTACAGGGGGGAGGTGACACTGAAGCTTTCTTT
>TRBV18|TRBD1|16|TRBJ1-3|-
CASSLGQTSSGNTIYF
TGTGCCAGCTCGCTGGGACAGACCTCCTCTGGAAACACCATATATTTT
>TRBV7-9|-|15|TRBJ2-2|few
CASSYWDTNTGELFF
TGTGCCAGCAGCTACTGGGACACGAACACCGGGGAGCTGTTTTTT
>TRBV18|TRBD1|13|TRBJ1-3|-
CASSPGQRNTIYF
TGTGCCAGCTCACCGGGACAGAGAAACACCATATATTTT
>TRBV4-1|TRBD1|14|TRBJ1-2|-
CASSQAGGNYGYTF
TGCGCCAGCAGCCAAGCAGGGGGGAACTATGGCTACACCTTC
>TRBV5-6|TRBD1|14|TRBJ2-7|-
CASRIGRGLYEQYF
TGTGCCAGCAGAATAGGCAGGGGGCTATACGAGCAGTACTTC
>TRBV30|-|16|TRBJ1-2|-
CAWRPLFGAGIYGYTF
TGTGCCTGGAGACCCCTCTTCGGGGCGGGGATCTATGGCTACACCTTC
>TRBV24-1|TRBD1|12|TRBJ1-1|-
CATSADDRGAFF
TGTGCCACCAGTGCCGATGACAGGGGGGCTTTCTTT
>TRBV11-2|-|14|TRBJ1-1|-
CASSFMGGGTEAFF
TGTGCCAGCAGCTTCATGGGAGGGGGGACTGAAGCTTTCTTT
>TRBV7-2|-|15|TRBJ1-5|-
CASSLSGSDNQPQHF
TGTGCCAGCAGCTTATCGGGGTCAGACAATCAGCCCCAGCATTTT
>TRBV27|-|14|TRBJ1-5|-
CASSLRGSNQPQHF
TGTGCCAGCAGCTTAAGGGGAAGCAATCAGCCCCAGCATTTT
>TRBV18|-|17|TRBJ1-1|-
CASSPREGTIMNTEAFF
TGTGCCAGCTCACCTAGGGAGGGGACAATTATGAACACTGAAGCTTTCTTT
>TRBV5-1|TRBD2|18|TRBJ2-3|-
CASSLVAGGALRTDTQYF
TGCGCCAGCAGCTTGGTAGCGGGGGGGGCGCTGCGCACAGATACGCAGTATTTT
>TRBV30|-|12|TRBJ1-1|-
CAWRLPGVAAFF
TGTGCCTGGAGGCTGCCAGGGGTGGCAGCTTTCTTT
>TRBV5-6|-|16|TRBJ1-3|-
CASSGRARLAGNTIYF
TGTGCCAGCAGCGGCAGGGCCCGGCTGGCTGGAAACACCATATATTTT
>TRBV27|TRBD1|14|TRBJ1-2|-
CASRGTGTFYGYTF
TGTGCCAGCAGGGGGACAGGAACCTTCTATGGCTACACCTTC
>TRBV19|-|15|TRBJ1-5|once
CASSAGRRGNQPQHF
TGTGCCAGTAGTGCTGGGAGAAGGGGCAATCAGCCCCAGCATTTT
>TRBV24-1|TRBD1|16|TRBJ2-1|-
CATSDSPRTGILEQFF
TGTGCCACCAGTGATTCACCTCGGACAGGGATCCTTGAGCAGTTCTTC
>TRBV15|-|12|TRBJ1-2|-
CATSRDQDGYTF
TGTGCCACCAGCAGAGATCAGGATGGCTACACCTTC
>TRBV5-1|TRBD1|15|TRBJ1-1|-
CASSPGTGGFTEAFF
TGCGCCAGCAGTCCCGGGACAGGGGGCTTCACTGAAGCTTTCTTT
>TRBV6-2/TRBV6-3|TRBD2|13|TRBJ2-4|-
CASSTAGGNIQYF
TGTGCCAGCAGTACCGCGGGGGGAAACATTCAGTACTTC
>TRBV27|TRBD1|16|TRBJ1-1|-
CASSLNQGARYTEAFF
TGTGCCAGCAGTTTGAACCAGGGGGCGCGGTACACTGAAGCTTTCTTT
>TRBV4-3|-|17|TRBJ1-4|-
CASSQGAGGAPNEKLFF
TGCGCCAGCAGCCAAGGGGCCGGGGGGGCGCCGAATGAAAAACTGTTTTTT
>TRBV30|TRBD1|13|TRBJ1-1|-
CAYRTGQRTEAFF
TGTGCCTATCGGACAGGGCAGCGGACTGAAGCTTTCTTT
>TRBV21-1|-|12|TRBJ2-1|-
CANLTPHNEQFF
TGTGCCAACCTGACTCCTCACAATGAGCAGTTCTTC
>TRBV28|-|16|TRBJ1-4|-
CASSRHLTSEGEKLFF
TGTGCCAGCAGCCGACACTTGACCTCGGAGGGTGAAAAACTGTTTTTT
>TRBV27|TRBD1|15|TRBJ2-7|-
CASSRTGGDYREQYF
TGTGCCAGCAGTCGAACAGGGGGCGACTACCGCGAGCAGTACTTC
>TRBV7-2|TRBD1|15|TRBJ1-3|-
CASSATGGSGNTIYF
TGTGCCAGCAGCGCTACAGGGGGCAGTGGAAACACCATATATTTT
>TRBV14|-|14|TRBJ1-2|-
CASSPFTTHYGYTF
TGTGCCAGCAGCCCTTTTACTACGCACTATGGCTACACCTTC
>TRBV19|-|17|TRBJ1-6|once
CASSMGTQQAANSPLHF
TGTGCCAGTAGTATGGGGACTCAGCAAGCGGCAAATTCACCCCTCCACTTT